This T cell receptor beta chain is from a study of blood T cell repertoires in COVID-19. Across the study: Acute-phase and convalescent COVID-19 samples originated in the United States, Italy and Spain. PBMCs, B-cell-depleted T cells, or T cells provided the cDNA or gDNA that made up the material.

How the authors handled the data: The authors estimated nucleated cell counts from reference gene primer amplification. The method was immunoSEQ multiplex PCR; TCRdb's version includes in-frame clones alone and lacks a portion of them. D and trimming come from the DNA, and the V and J calls and clone size come from that table. This sample yields around 330,000 clones, of which 70% to 90% are seen a single time; roughly 1.7% belongs to the top ten. Germline V lookup: CDR1 SQVTM, CDR2 ANQGSEA. With 3 bases removed from V and 4 bases from J, the gap between germline ends came to 13 bases. The CDR3 is 14 residues long. Followed longitudinally, the Seattle patients had been enrolled during active infection.

Sample: peripheral blood. The origin of this receptor is a woman in her twenties or thirties with COVID-19, enrolled during active disease. The V and J genes are TRBV29-1 and TRBJ2-1; D call uncertain. The CDR3 loop reads CSVEYHSEYNEQFF. In nucleotides, the CDR3 is TGCAGCGTTGAGTATCATTCCGAGTACAATGAGCAGTTCTTC.